Shown below are 25 T cell receptor beta chains from a single sample sequenced in a study of OX40 agonist ivuxolimab in advanced cancers. Produced via immunoSEQ multiplex PCR; TCRdb's table is partial and in-frame only. This table holds tens of thousands of clones, 86% found once. Sequencing used CD4+ or CD8+ T cells sorted from blood, obtained in a trial of the OX40 agonist ivuxolimab. The source of these receptors is an adult with an advanced solid tumor such as melanoma, head and neck, liver or kidney cancer.

The chain recombines TRBV7-2 with TRBJ2-2; the match to TRBD2 covers 9 bases. Trimming cost V 3 bases and J 6 bases; bases outside gene matches: 8. The CDR3 runs 16 residues. Germline assignment: CDR1 SGHTA and CDR2 FQGNSA. CDR3: CASSFAGKREAGELFF. The CDR3 nucleotides are TGTGCCAGCAGCTTCGCTGGTAAGCGGGAGGCCGGGGAGCTGTTTTTT.

The chain carries TRBV7-2 and TRBJ1-5, with TRBD1 matching 8 bases. The CDR3 is made up of 13 amino acids. V lost 8 bases to trimming and J lost 4 bases; unmatched junction nucleotides: 4. Germline assignment: CDR1 SGHTA and CDR2 FQGNSA. CDR3 sequence: CASSDRGNQPQHF. CDR3 coding DNA: TGTGCCAGCTCAGACAGGGGAAATCAGCCCCAGCATTTT.

The chain recombines TRBV10-3 with TRBJ2-1; possibly TRBD2 for D (6 bases). V gave up 8 bases and J gave up 5 bases, with 10 bases separating them. Looked up from germline, CDR1 is ENHRY and CDR2 is SYGVKD. The CDR3 is 12 amino acids. The CDR3 loop reads CAISAGHNEQFF. The CDR3 DNA follows: TGTGCCATCTCAGCGGGCCACAATGAGCAGTTCTTC.

The chain employs TRBV6-6 and TRBJ1-2; D is unresolved. CDR3 length: 12 residues. Germline values: CDR1 MNHNY, CDR2 SVGAGI (reference sequence). V lost 5 bases, J lost 0 bases, and 4 bases lay in between. The CDR3 sequence is CASSDPNYGYTF. Written as DNA, the CDR3 is TGTGCCAGCAGTGACCCTAACTATGGCTACACCTTC.

V is TRBV7-9 and J is TRBJ2-3; perhaps TRBD2 as D (5 bases). CDR1 SEHNR and CDR2 FQNEAQ come from the germline V gene (reference sequence). The V gene lost 4 bases and the J gene lost 1 base, with 12 bases spanning the gap. The CDR3 runs to 15 residues. The CDR3 nucleotides read TGTGCCAGCAGCTCTTTCGGAGGCCGCACAGATACGCAGTATTTT. As protein: CASSSFGGRTDTQYF.

This chain connects TRBV18 to TRBJ1-2; the D is unclear. Looked up from germline, CDR1 is KGHSH and CDR2 is LQKENI. Trimming stripped 2 bases from V and 4 bases from J, with 8 bases between. The CDR3 is 13 amino acids. The CDR3 here is CASSPDGSYGYTF. The CDR3 region has the DNA TGTGCCAGCTCACCAGACGGCTCCTATGGCTACACCTTC.

The J gene is TRBJ1-2, the V gene TRBV6-5, with 8 bases fitting TRBD1. The CDR3 loop spans 14 amino acids. Trimming removed 6 bases from V and 2 bases from J; junction bases left unmatched: 5. Looked up from germline, CDR1 is MNHEY and CDR2 is SVGAGI. As DNA, the CDR3 is TGTGCCAGCAGGGGTGCAGGGGGCAACTATGGCTACACCTTC. Translating gives CASRGAGGNYGYTF.

The chain recombines TRBV27 with TRBJ2-2, with TRBD1 as a possible D gene (5 bases). Between the trimmed V and J ends, which lost 4 bases and 0 bases, there was a span of 12 bases. Looked up from germline, CDR1 is MNHEY and CDR2 is SMNVEV (reference sequence). The CDR3 consists of 16 residues. As DNA, the CDR3 is TGTGCCAGCAGTTCTTGGACACTGACGAACACCGGGGAGCTGTTTTTT. Amino acid sequence: CASSSWTLTNTGELFF.

J is TRBJ2-3 and V is TRBV4-3; 12 nucleotides agree with TRBD2. The CDR3 spans 17 residues. Germline V gene data show CDR1 as LGHNA and CDR2 as YSLEER. V lost 3 bases and J lost 1; bases outside the gene matches: 5. In nucleotides, the CDR3 is TGCGCCAGCAGCCACCTAGCGGGAGGGTATGGCACAGATACGCAGTATTTT. Its protein is CASSHLAGGYGTDTQYF.

The chain is built from TRBV6-6 and TRBJ1-3, with 8 nucleotides matching TRBD1. CDR3 length: 16 amino acids. V lost 2 bases to trimming and J lost 4 bases; unmatched junction nucleotides: 7. CDR1 and CDR2 (germline): MNHNY, SVGAGI (reference sequence). In nucleotides, the CDR3 is TGTGCCAGCAGTTACAGCCAGGGGGCAACGGGAAACACCATATATTTT. Translation: CASSYSQGATGNTIYF.

This clone was counted only a few times. The rearrangement links TRBV7-8 to TRBJ1-1; no definite D call. This CDR3 has 13 residues. Germline assignment: CDR1 SGHVS and CDR2 FQNEAQ. V was trimmed by 2 bases and J by 4 bases, leaving 8 bases between them. CDR3 DNA: TGTGCCAGCAGCTTATCATTGAGCACTGAAGCTTTCTTT. Translating it yields CASSLSLSTEAFF. The variable domain in full, completed from reference TRBV7-8 and TRBJ1-1, reads GAGVSQSPRYKVAKRGQDVALRCDPISGHVSLFWYQQALGQGPEFLTYFQNEAQLDKSGLPSDRFFAERPEGSVSTLKIQRTQQEDSAVYLCASSLSLSTEAFFGQGTRLTVV.

This chain joins TRBV7-9 and TRBJ1-2; D unclear. The CDR3 covers 17 residues. V was clipped by 4 bases and J by 2 bases, with 20 bases between them. The germline gives CDR1 SEHNR, CDR2 FQNEAQ (reference sequence). This chain's CDR3 is CASSSWAETGINYGYTF. CDR3 nucleotide sequence: TGTGCCAGCAGCTCTTGGGCCGAAACTGGGATAAACTATGGCTACACCTTC.

CDR3 residues: CASNGVGTEAFF. The DNA for the CDR3 is TGTGCCAGTAACGGGGTGGGCACTGAAGCTTTCTTT. The genes are TRBV19 and TRBJ1-1, with D hard to call. The V gene lost 7 bases and the J gene lost 4 bases, with 10 bases spanning the gap. The CDR3 runs to 12 residues. CDR1 LNHDA and CDR2 SQIVND come from the germline V gene (reference sequence).

The chain carries TRBV6-5 and TRBJ1-6; D is perhaps TRBD1 (5 bases). Germline values: CDR1 MNHEY, CDR2 SVGAGI. Trimming cost V 5 bases and J 11 bases, with 16 bases left between them. The CDR3 extends over 14 amino acids. CDR3 sequence (DNA): TGTGCCAGCAGTCCTCAGGGAATGCTTACACCCCTCCACTTT. Translated: CASSPQGMLTPLHF.

The rearrangement uses TRBV30 and TRBJ1-1, with a weak D call TRBD1 (5 bases). Germline loops: CDR1 GTSNPN, CDR2 SVGIG (reference sequence). This CDR3 has 13 residues. Trimming took off 1 base at V and 1 base at J, with 7 bases between the two ends. CDR3 coding DNA: TGTGCCTGGAGTGACCAGGGGAACACTGAAGCTTTCTTT. The encoded protein is CAWSDQGNTEAFF. The complete variable domain, with remaining parts taken from reference TRBV30 and TRBJ1-1, reads SQTIHQWPATLVQPVGSPLSLECTVEGTSNPNLYWYRQAAGRGLQLLFYSVGIGQISSEVPQNLSASRPQDRQFILSSKKLLLSDSGFYLCAWSDQGNTEAFFGQGTRLTVV.

The V call is TRBV7-3, the J call TRBJ1-2; TRBD1 might be the D (5 bases). Trimming removed 1 base at V and 8 bases at J, with 11 bases between. There are 13 residues in the CDR3. Germline values: CDR1 SGHTA, CDR2 FQGTGA. CDR3 amino acids: CASSLSQGDGYTF. CDR3 bases: TGTGCCAGCAGCTTAAGCCAGGGTGACGGCTACACCTTC.

The chain combines TRBV6-6 with TRBJ2-7, with D hard to call. Trimming cost V 0 bases and J 0 bases, with 9 bases left between them. The CDR3 length is 15 residues. CDR1 is MNHNY and CDR2 is SVGAGI in the germline V gene (reference sequence). The CDR3: CASSYSYSSSYEQYF. The CDR3 bases are TGTGCCAGCAGTTACTCTTACAGTAGCTCCTACGAGCAGTACTTC.

The chain has TRBV6-5 and TRBJ2-7; 12 bases line up with TRBD2. This CDR3 contains 14 residues. V trimming: 10 bases; J trimming: 7 bases; junction bases outside the gene matches: 11. CDR1 is MNHEY, CDR2 SVGAGI, per germline. CDR3 coding DNA: TGTGCCACCTATAGACTAGCGGGAGAAGGGGAGCAGTACTTC. Residues: CATYRLAGEGEQYF.

This chain connects TRBV5-8 to TRBJ1-4; 9 bases line up with TRBD1. This CDR3 is 17 amino acids long. V lost 4 bases to trimming and J lost 1 base; unmatched junction nucleotides: 8. Germline loops: CDR1 SGHTS, CDR2 YDEGEE. CDR3 sequence: CASSDYRGLGTNEKLFF. CDR3 DNA sequence: TGTGCCAGCAGCGACTACAGGGGGCTGGGAACTAATGAAAAACTGTTTTTT.

V and J are TRBV5-8 and TRBJ1-3; TRBD1 aligns across 8 bases. Germline V lookup: CDR1 SGHTS, CDR2 YDEGEE. V gave up 3 bases and J gave up 4 bases; unmatched junction bases: 12. This CDR3 is built from 17 residues. The CDR3 bases are TGTGCCAGCAGCTCCCCTGGACAGGGATCTTACGGAAACACCATATATTTT. Translated, it gives CASSSPGQGSYGNTIYF.

This rearrangement joins TRBV5-1 to TRBJ2-1; a possible D gene is TRBD2 (6 bases). The V gene lost 0 bases and the J gene lost 6 bases, with 16 bases spanning the gap. This CDR3 contains 16 residues. CDR1 is SGHRS, CDR2 YFSETQ, per germline. CDR3 coding DNA: TGCGCCAGCAGCTTGGGGAGGGTAGCGCTCTCCAATGAGCAGTTCTTC. It codes for CASSLGRVALSNEQFF.

The V gene is TRBV19, the J gene TRBJ2-3; 10 bases align to TRBD2. This CDR3 contains 16 residues. Germline V gives CDR1 LNHDA, CDR2 SQIVND (reference sequence). V was pared by 3 bases and J by 5 bases, with 8 bases of the junction left unmatched. CDR3 residues: CASSIAGTSERDTQYF. In nucleotides, the CDR3 is TGTGCCAGTAGTATCGCCGGGACTAGCGAACGAGATACGCAGTATTTT.

The chain is built from TRBV6-5 and TRBJ2-7, with 10 nucleotides matching TRBD2. Germline-derived CDR1 and CDR2 are MNHEY and SVGAGI. The CDR3 contains 13 residues. After removal of 6 bases from V and 3 bases from J, the junction contained 2 bases not matched to a gene. This CDR3 is CASRPSGSYEQYF. CDR3 nucleotide sequence: TGTGCCAGCAGACCTAGCGGGAGCTACGAGCAGTACTTC.

The chain combines TRBV19 with TRBJ1-1; D ambiguous. CDR1 LNHDA and CDR2 SQIVND come from the germline V gene (reference sequence). V lost 0 bases to trimming and J lost 1 base, with 9 bases between them. This CDR3 is built from 15 residues. CDR3 sequence (DNA): TGTGCCAGTAGTATAGAAGACCGTTGGAACACTGAAGCTTTCTTT. Amino acid sequence: CASSIEDRWNTEAFF.

The V gene is TRBV10-2, the J gene TRBJ2-7; 11 nucleotides line up with TRBD2. The CDR3 has 13 amino acids. V lost 7 bases to trimming and J lost 4 bases; unmatched junction nucleotides: 3. CDR1 is WSHSY and CDR2 is SAAADI in the germline V gene. CDR3 amino acids: CASTTSGGYEQYF. The CDR3 DNA is TGCGCCAGCACAACTAGCGGGGGTTACGAGCAGTACTTC.